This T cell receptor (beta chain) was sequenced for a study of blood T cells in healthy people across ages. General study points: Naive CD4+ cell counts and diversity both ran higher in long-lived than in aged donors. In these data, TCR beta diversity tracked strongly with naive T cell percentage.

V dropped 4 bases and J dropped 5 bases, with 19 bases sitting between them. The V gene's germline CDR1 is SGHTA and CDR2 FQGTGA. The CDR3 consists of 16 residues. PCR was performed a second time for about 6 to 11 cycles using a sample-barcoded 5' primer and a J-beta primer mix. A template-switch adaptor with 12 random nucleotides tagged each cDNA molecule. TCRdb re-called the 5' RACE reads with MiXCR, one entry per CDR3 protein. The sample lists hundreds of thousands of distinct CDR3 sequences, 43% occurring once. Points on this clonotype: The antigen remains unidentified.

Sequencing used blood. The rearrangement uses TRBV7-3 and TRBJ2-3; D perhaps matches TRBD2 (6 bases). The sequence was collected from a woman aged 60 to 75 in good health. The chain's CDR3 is CASSSKTRGPGDTQYF. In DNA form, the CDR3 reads TGTGCCAGCAGCTCGAAGACTAGGGGTCCTGGAGATACGCAGTATTTT.